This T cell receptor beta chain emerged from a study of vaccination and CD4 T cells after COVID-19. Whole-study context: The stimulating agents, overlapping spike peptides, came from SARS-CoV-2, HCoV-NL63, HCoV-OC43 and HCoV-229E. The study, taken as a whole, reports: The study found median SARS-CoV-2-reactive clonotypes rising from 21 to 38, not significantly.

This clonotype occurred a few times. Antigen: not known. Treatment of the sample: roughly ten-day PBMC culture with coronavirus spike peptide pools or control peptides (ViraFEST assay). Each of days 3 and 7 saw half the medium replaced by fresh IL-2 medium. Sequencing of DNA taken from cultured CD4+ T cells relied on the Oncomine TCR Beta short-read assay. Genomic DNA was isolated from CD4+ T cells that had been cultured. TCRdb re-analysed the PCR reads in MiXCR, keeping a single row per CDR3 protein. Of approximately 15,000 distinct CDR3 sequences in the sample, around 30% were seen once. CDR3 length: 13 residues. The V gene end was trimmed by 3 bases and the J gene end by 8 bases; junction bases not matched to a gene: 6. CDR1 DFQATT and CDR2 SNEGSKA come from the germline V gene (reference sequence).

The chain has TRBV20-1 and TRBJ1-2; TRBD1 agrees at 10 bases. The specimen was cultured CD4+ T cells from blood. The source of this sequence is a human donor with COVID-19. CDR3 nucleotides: TGCAGTGCTAGGACAGGGGGCCACTTCGGCTACACCTTC. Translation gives CSARTGGHFGYTF.